Listed here are 30 T cell receptor beta chains from one sample, sequenced in a study of T cell responses to AZD1222 COVID-19 vaccine. Some clones are missing from TCRdb's copy, which holds only in-frame ones; the method was immunoSEQ multiplex PCR. The sample comprises roughly 110,000 clones, about 90% of which are singletons, and roughly a fifth rests with the top ten. The sequencing here drew on peripheral blood, taken on day 0 of AZD1222 vaccination. Every receptor here comes from an adult in good health.

This sequence joins TRBV30 and TRBJ1-4; D remains ambiguous. Trimming pared 2 bases from V and 8 bases from J, leaving 15 bases between. The length of the CDR3 is 14 residues. CDR1 GTSNPN and CDR2 SVGIG come from the germline V gene (reference sequence). This CDR3 is CAWSPGRVGEKLFF. The CDR3 coding sequence is TGTGCCTGGAGTCCCGGACGGGTCGGGGAAAAACTGTTTTTT.

V is TRBV11-2 and J is TRBJ1-5; TRBD1 matches at 7 bases. The CDR3 loop spans 15 amino acids. Trimming at V came to 3 bases and at J to 3 bases, leaving 5 bases not matched to a gene. Germline CDR1 and CDR2: SGHAT and FQNNGV. The CDR3 bases are TGTGCCAGCAGCTTGAGACAGGGCCCCAATCAGCCCCAGCATTTT. This translates into CASSLRQGPNQPQHF.

The table lists this clone with a few counts. The chain is built from TRBV21-1 and TRBJ2-7; the D call TRBD1 from the table was never checked on the DNA. TRBV21-1 is termed a pseudogene. CDR3 size: 15 residues. CDR3 in DNA: TGTGCCAGCAGCAAAGAGTGCAGGGCTCCCGGCGAGCAGTACTTC. Its protein is CASSKECRAPGEQYF.

The count of this clone is one. V gene TRBV11-2 combines with J gene TRBJ1-1, with D perhaps matching TRBD1 (5 bases). V lost 6 bases to trimming and J lost 1 base, with 9 bases between them. The CDR3 contains 13 residues. CDR1 and CDR2 (germline): SGHAT, FQNNGV. DNA of the CDR3: TGTGCCAGCAGGACCGACAGGAACACTGAAGCTTTCTTT. This translates into CASRTDRNTEAFF.

The V and J genes are TRBV2 and TRBJ2-5, with D possibly matching TRBD1 (5 bases). V was pared by 4 bases and J by 4 bases, with 13 bases between. Germline V gives CDR1 SNHLY, CDR2 FYNNEI. There are 14 residues in the CDR3. The CDR3 spells CASSVGARSETQYF. CDR3 nucleotide sequence: TGTGCCAGCAGTGTAGGGGCCCGGTCAGAGACCCAGTACTTC.

V is TRBV5-1 and J is TRBJ2-7; no clear D gene. Trimming took off 4 bases at V and 5 bases at J, with 19 bases between the two ends. Per the germline V gene, CDR1 is SGHRS and CDR2 is YFSETQ. CDR3 length equals 15 residues. The CDR3 DNA reads TGCGCCAGCAGCGAATCTGCCGGTTCGAGGCACGAGCAGTACTTC. It is translated as CASSESAGSRHEQYF.

This chain joins TRBV9 and TRBJ2-3; no clear D gene. Trimming left V 0 bases short and J 0 bases short, with 11 bases between. Germline lookup yields CDR1 SGDLS and CDR2 YYNGEE. The CDR3 length is 16 residues. The CDR3 spells CASSVVGSGSTDTQYF. DNA for the CDR3: TGTGCCAGCAGCGTAGTGGGCTCCGGAAGCACAGATACGCAGTATTTT. The full variable domain, with the rest looked up from reference TRBV9 and TRBJ2-3, is DSGVTQTPKHLITATGQRVTLRCSPRSGDLSVYWYQQSLDQGLQFLIQYYNGEERAKGNILERFSAQQFPDLHSELNLSSLELGDSALYFCASSVVGSGSTDTQYFGPGTRLTVL.

V and J are TRBV3-1 (or the pseudogene TRBV3-2) and TRBJ2-7, with D uncertain. V lost 0 bases and J 3 bases, leaving 9 bases between the germline ends. The CDR3 covers 14 residues. The germline V gene has CDR1 LGHDT and CDR2 YNNKEL (reference sequence). CDR3 residues: CASSQDLAVYEQYF. The CDR3 nucleotides read TGTGCCAGCAGCCAAGATCTGGCAGTCTACGAGCAGTACTTC.

The J gene is TRBJ1-3, the V gene TRBV19; 7 bases align to TRBD1. Germline CDR1 and CDR2: LNHDA and SQIVND (reference sequence). V trimming: 4 bases; J trimming: 0 bases; junction bases outside the gene matches: 6. The CDR3 totals 16 residues. In nucleotides, the CDR3 is TGTGCCAGTAGTAGAGGGACAGTCCTCTCTGGAAACACCATATATTTT. As protein: CASSRGTVLSGNTIYF.

This chain connects TRBV5-1 to TRBJ2-1; TRBD2 aligns across 9 bases. Trimming at V came to 4 bases and at J to 0 bases, leaving 8 bases not matched to a gene. This CDR3 comprises 17 residues. From germline, CDR1 is SGHRS and CDR2 YFSETQ. The CDR3 loop is CASSAAGGRSSYNEQFF. The CDR3 bases are TGCGCCAGCAGCGCAGCGGGGGGCCGAAGCTCCTACAATGAGCAGTTCTTC.

This clone was seen once. The CDR3 protein is CATSDFGQQIYGYTF. Written as DNA, the CDR3 is TGTGCCACCAGTGATTTCGGCCAACAGATCTATGGCTACACCTTC. The chain is built from TRBV24-1 and TRBJ1-2; no firm D call. V was trimmed by 1 base and J by 4 bases, leaving 12 bases between them. Germline CDR1 reads KGHDR; CDR2 reads SFDVKD. There are 15 residues in the CDR3.

The rearrangement uses TRBV18 and TRBJ1-5; no definite D call. The CDR3 totals 14 residues. V dropped 1 base and J dropped 5 bases, with 9 bases sitting between them. Germline values: CDR1 KGHSH, CDR2 LQKENI. Here the CDR3 reads CASSPRGRDQPQHF. CDR3 nucleotide sequence: TGTGCCAGCTCACCACGGGGTAGGGATCAGCCCCAGCATTTT. Together with reference TRBV18 and TRBJ1-5, the CDR3 gives the full variable domain: NAGVMQNPRHLVRRRGQEARLRCSPMKGHSHVYWYRQLPEEGLKFMVYLQKENIIDESGMPKERFSAEFPKEGPSILRIQQVVRGDSAAYFCASSPRGRDQPQHFGDGTRLSIL.

J is TRBJ2-6 and V is TRBV19; TRBD1 matches at 8 bases. The CDR3 length is 17 residues. After removal of 8 bases from V and 4 bases from J, the junction contained 13 bases not matched to a gene. The V gene's germline CDR1 is LNHDA and CDR2 SQIVND (reference sequence). This CDR3 reads CASSVTVRGRGANVLTF. CDR3 bases: TGTGCCAGTTCGGTGACGGTCAGGGGGCGCGGGGCCAACGTCCTGACTTTC.

V and J are TRBV9 and TRBJ2-2; a weak D match, TRBD1 (6 bases). Germline assignment: CDR1 SGDLS and CDR2 YYNGEE. The CDR3 totals 14 residues. V shed 3 bases and J shed 5 bases, with 11 bases lying between them. The CDR3 region is CASSAPRGTGELFF. Written as DNA, the CDR3 is TGTGCCAGCAGCGCACCCAGGGGAACCGGGGAGCTGTTTTTT.

The chain employs TRBV5-1 and TRBJ2-5; D is uncertain. The V end was cut by 0 bases, the J end by 7 bases, with 16 bases between. Germline V lookup: CDR1 SGHRS, CDR2 YFSETQ. This CDR3 region has 15 residues. The CDR3 protein is CASSLDSPPVGTQYF. DNA for the CDR3: TGCGCCAGCAGCTTGGATAGCCCCCCTGTAGGGACCCAGTACTTC.

The chain uses TRBV21-1 and TRBJ2-1; the table's D call, TRBD2, was not checked against the DNA. TRBV21-1 is a pseudogene. This CDR3 contains 15 residues. The CDR3 nucleotides are TGTGCCAGCAGCAAAGCTAGCGGGGAGTACAATGAGCAGTTCTTC. Translated, it gives CASSKASGEYNEQFF.

The chain is built from TRBV7-9 and TRBJ2-7; 7 bases match TRBD2. This CDR3 contains 14 residues. Looked up from germline, CDR1 is SEHNR and CDR2 is FQNEAQ (reference sequence). V gave up 5 bases and J gave up 3 bases; unmatched junction bases: 7. The CDR3 DNA follows: TGTGCCAGCAGCGGACTGGCGGGGGACTACGAGCAGTACTTC. It translates to CASSGLAGDYEQYF.

The chain couples TRBV19 to TRBJ2-6; D is tentatively TRBD1 or TRBD2 (5 bases each). Trimming shortened V by 6 bases and J by 3 bases, and 15 bases separated the two germline ends. CDR1 and CDR2 (germline): LNHDA, SQIVND (reference sequence). CDR3 length: 16 amino acids. CDR3 DNA sequence: TGTGCCAGTAGGGGGACGGCGGCGGGTGGGGCCAACGTCCTGACTTTC. This codes for CASRGTAAGGANVLTF.

J is TRBJ2-4 and V is TRBV3-1 (or the pseudogene TRBV3-2), with D possibly being TRBD1 (6 bases). Germline loops: CDR1 LGHDT, CDR2 YNNKEL (reference sequence). This CDR3 contains 16 residues. Deletions cut 3 bases from V and 3 bases from J, with 15 bases between. CDR3 in DNA: TGTGCCAGCAGCCATGGGACATCCCTATTCAAAAACATTCAGTACTTC. It yields the protein CASSHGTSLFKNIQYF.

The V gene is TRBV7-3, the J gene TRBJ2-1; maybe TRBD2 (5 bases). This CDR3 spans 14 amino acids. Trimming stripped 5 bases from V and 3 bases from J, with 11 bases between. CDR1 is SGHTA, CDR2 FQGTGA, per germline. The CDR3 DNA sequence: TGTGCCAGCAGCGACCCCGGGGTCTACAATGAGCAGTTCTTC. Translation: CASSDPGVYNEQFF.

The V call is TRBV6-5, the J call TRBJ1-5; possible D gene TRBD1, 5 bases. The germline V gene has CDR1 MNHEY and CDR2 SVGAGI. V was clipped by 2 bases and J by 2 bases, with 10 bases between them. The CDR3 has 15 residues. CDR3 nucleotides: TGTGCCAGCAGTTACACCGGGGGGGGCAATCAGCCCCAGCATTTT. Protein product: CASSYTGGGNQPQHF.

The rearrangement links TRBV6-6 to TRBJ1-5; TRBD1 matches 10 bases. Germline V gene lookup returns CDR1 MNHNY and CDR2 SVGAGI (reference sequence). This CDR3 is 15 amino acids long. The V and J ends lost 5 bases and 3 bases, in that order; junction bases with no gene match: 4. As DNA, the CDR3 is TGTGCCAGCAGTCGACAGGGGGCCATCAATCAGCCCCAGCATTTT. Translating it yields CASSRQGAINQPQHF.

V and J are TRBV19 and TRBJ1-5, with no clear D. CDR1 and CDR2 (germline): LNHDA, SQIVND (reference sequence). The CDR3 is made up of 12 amino acids. CDR3 coding DNA: TGTGCGTCGGGAAATGGGCTGTCTAATCAGCATTTT. Translation: CASGNGLSNQHF.

The gene calls are TRBV5-6 and TRBJ2-1; TRBD1 aligns across 12 bases. V shed 4 bases, J shed 9 bases, and the junction held 5 bases outside the gene matches. Germline lookup yields CDR1 SGHDT and CDR2 YYEEEE. The CDR3 is 14 amino acids. This CDR3 is CASSTGQGAAEQFF. CDR3 DNA sequence: TGTGCCAGCAGCACGGGACAGGGGGCGGCTGAGCAGTTCTTC.

This rearrangement joins TRBV2 to TRBJ1-1, with D possibly TRBD1 on 5 matching bases. V lost 8 bases to trimming and J lost 2 bases, with 15 bases between them. The germline gives CDR1 SNHLY, CDR2 FYNNEI. This CDR3 region has 14 residues. The CDR3 reads CASGLRGLNTEAFF. Written as DNA, the CDR3 is TGTGCCAGCGGTTTAAGGGGCCTAAACACTGAAGCTTTCTTT.

The DNA for the CDR3 is TGTGCCAGCAGCCCTTCGAACGGGGAGCTGTTTTTT. Translation gives CASSPSNGELFF. V usage is TRBV7-9 and J usage is TRBJ2-2; D is unresolved. The V and J ends lost 5 bases and 7 bases respectively, with 8 bases between them. CDR3 length: 12 residues. The germline V gene encodes CDR1 SEHNR and CDR2 FQNEAQ (reference sequence).

The genes are TRBV5-1 and TRBJ2-7; TRBD2 matches 8 bases. V shed 0 bases, J shed 4 bases, and the junction held 9 bases outside the gene matches. The CDR3 sequence is 16 residues long. Germline-derived CDR1 and CDR2 are SGHRS and YFSETQ. In nucleotides, the CDR3 is TGCGCCAGCAGCTTGGAGGCCGGGGGGGCGGTGTACGAGCAGTACTTC. Encoded protein: CASSLEAGGAVYEQYF.

The V and J genes are TRBV9 and TRBJ1-2; TRBD1 is a possible D gene (6 bases). Trimming removed 4 bases from V and 4 bases from J, with 17 bases in between. The V gene's germline CDR1 is SGDLS and CDR2 YYNGEE. The CDR3 extends over 15 amino acids. CDR3 residues: CASSSPPGAGYGYTF. The CDR3 DNA follows: TGTGCCAGCAGCTCACCCCCGGGGGCGGGCTATGGCTACACCTTC.

The V gene is TRBV7-9, the J gene TRBJ2-3, with TRBD1 as a possible D gene (6 bases). The CDR3 sequence is 17 residues long. From germline, CDR1 is SEHNR and CDR2 FQNEAQ (reference sequence). The germline V and J ends were trimmed by 5 bases and 4 bases, with 22 bases remaining between them. The CDR3 DNA reads TGTGCCAGCAGCCTACCGGGACACCTCACCTTCCCAGATACGCAGTATTTT. Its protein is CASSLPGHLTFPDTQYF.

This sequence joins TRBV12-3 or TRBV12-4 and TRBJ1-1; 7 bases map to TRBD1. V lost 6 bases and J lost 8; bases outside the gene matches: 9. The CDR3 is 13 amino acids. The CDR3 DNA follows: TGTGCCAGCAGCCGTACAGGGGCCGCCGAAGCTTTCTTT. Its protein is CASSRTGAAEAFF.